This TCR beta chain was sequenced in a study of T cell responses to AZD1222 COVID-19 vaccine. Findings of the study overall: Females outnumbered males among donors, who were mostly white British; clonal diversity was possibly underestimated. Nearly half of spike-specific TCRs reportedly target unmutated variant regions. It was only a handful of AZD1222 recipients who were seropositive at baseline. Spike-specific TCR breadth and depth went up after people got two AZD1222 doses.

Clones were sequenced by immunoSEQ multiplex PCR, and TCRdb holds only the in-frame ones, with some missing. Of 150,000 to 200,000 clones detected, 75% to 90% appear once; the ten largest clones hold 2.5% to 3%. Regarding this clone: Antigen unknown.

V lost 4 bases and J lost 0, with 20 bases in between. Germline V CDR1 and CDR2: SGHRS, YFSETQ. The CDR3 has 19 amino acids. Sample: peripheral blood, taken on day 0 of MenACWY control vaccination. The receptor comes from an adult in good health. The chain carries TRBV5-1 and TRBJ2-6; a possible D gene is TRBD2 (6 bases). The CDR3 DNA sequence: TGCGCCAGCAGCCCACGGGACGGCCGGGGGACCTCTGGGGCCAACGTCCTGACTTTC. Its translation is CASSPRDGRGTSGANVLTF.